Listed here are 3 T cell receptor beta chains from one sample, sequenced in a study of response to subunit inactivated influenza vaccine (dated by TCRdb to 2016 to 2019). Library preparation employed RT-PCR. Data came from an Illumina HiSeq 2500. Starting from the raw public reads, TCRdb applied fastp trimming at Q25, assembled clones with MiXCR and retained in-frame beta chains. Here each entry gathers all rows of one CDR3 protein and keeps the most common genes and DNA. The sample table holds about 650,000 distinct CDR3 sequences, of which approximately 15% were seen once. In total, the top ten clones hold roughly 11% of the sample. Source: PBMCs from blood, taken roughly 12 days after vaccination. The receptors originated from a man in his forties or fifties who received an inactivated influenza vaccine. Donor details come from another sample of the same person, matched by shared clones.

This clonotype was seen more than once but under ten times. The chain employs TRBV6-2 or TRBV6-3 and TRBJ2-7; unclear D gene. CDR3 length: 14 amino acids. Germline V gene sequence: CDR1 MNHEY, CDR2 SVGEGT. The V gene lost 7 bases and the J gene lost 0 bases, with 13 bases spanning the gap. The CDR3 sequence: CASKGRVNSYEQYF. The CDR3 DNA sequence: TGTGCCAGCAAAGGACGAGTGAACTCCTACGAGCAGTACTTC.

This clonotype was counted a few times. The chain is built from TRBV25-1 and TRBJ2-5; D possibly corresponds to TRBD1 (5 bases). The V gene's germline CDR1 is MGHDK and CDR2 SYGVNS. The CDR3 loop spans 14 amino acids. V shed 2 bases and J shed 1 base, with 8 bases lying between them. The CDR3 reads CASSELDSQETQYF. The CDR3 region has the DNA TGTGCCAGCAGTGAACTCGACAGCCAAGAGACCCAGTACTTC.

This clonotype was detected only a few times. This chain links TRBV29-1 with TRBJ2-1; 7 bases fit TRBD2. The germline V gene encodes CDR1 SQVTM and CDR2 ANQGSEA. CDR3 length: 14 residues. J gave up 7 bases and V 3 bases, and 9 bases lay outside the gene matches. CDR3 protein: CSVDGLGISNEQFF. CDR3 DNA: TGCAGCGTTGACGGACTAGGTATATCGAATGAGCAGTTCTTC.